There are many counts of the clone carrying this T cell receptor beta chain. The antigen is unknown. As for time point: newly diagnosed GD, antithyroid drugs for less than 3 months. Researchers made the TCR library from RNA that was extracted from PBMCs. V lost 6 bases to trimming and J lost 3 bases, with 2 bases between them. The CDR3 contains 10 residues. Germline V gives CDR1 MNHNS, CDR2 SASEGT. Investigators prepared the TCR beta libraries by applying iRepertoire HTBI primers and Arm-PCR of CDR3 regions. TCRdb used MiXCR to reprocess the multiplex PCR reads, holding one entry per CDR3 protein. The table includes under 250,000 distinct CDR3 sequences, 20% detected once. This record belongs to a study of regulatory T cells in long-lasting Graves disease. The study's findings and limits: Whereas new patients shared 900 to 1,000 public clonotypes, persistent patients shared more, at about 2,500. Persistent disease showed a preference for TRBV28, TRBJ1-2 and TRBJ2-5.

The chain carries TRBV6-1 and TRBJ1-1; D not certain. Sequenced material: peripheral blood mononuclear cells (PBMCs), taken at new diagnosis, from a patient treated with antithyroid drugs. The TCR originated in a female donor with Graves disease. The CDR3 bases are TGTGCCAGCAGCTACACTGAAGCTTTCTTT. This codes for CASSYTEAFF.